This T cell receptor beta chain was profiled in a study of T cell changes during pregnancy in multiple sclerosis. The CDR3 is made up of 13 amino acids. Germline V gives CDR1 SGHRS, CDR2 YFSETQ. V lost 0 bases, J lost 0 bases, and 3 bases lay in between. Libraries were prepared by immunoSEQ multiplex PCR; TCRdb keeps only in-frame clonotypes and omits some of them. This sample has some 52,000 clones; almost 95% occur once, and the top ten carry less than 0.25%. This clone was recorded only once. The receptor comes from a female donor with multiple sclerosis, enrolled in a pregnancy study. Sequenced material: CD4+ T cells from peripheral blood mononuclear cells, taken in the third trimester of pregnancy. The rearrangement joins TRBV5-1 to TRBJ1-2; unclear D gene. CDR3 bases: TGCGCCAGCAGCTTGGCAGCTAACTATGGCTACACCTTC. Translation gives CASSLAANYGYTF.